The entry that follows covers one T cell receptor beta chain sequence. In the original analysis: Reference gene primers were amplified, and this amplification served to estimate nucleated cell counts. The repertoire was sequenced with immunoSEQ multiplex PCR; TCRdb's copy has only in-frame clones and lacks some. The DNA was the basis for D and trimming; V, J and clone size are from that table. Of 200,000 to 300,000 clones in the sample, 92% are singletons; the top ten hold around 0.9%. The sample comes from a study of blood T cell repertoires in COVID-19. Study background: Collection of acute and convalescent COVID-19 samples took place in the United States, Italy and Spain. PBMCs, B-cell-depleted T cells, or T cells provided the cDNA or gDNA that made up the material.

Seattle patients were enrolled while actively infected and followed longitudinally. This TCR was sampled from a man in his thirties or forties with COVID-19, enrolled during active disease. The sample comprised peripheral blood.

The CDR3 sequence: CATSRDHLLADSRGQYF. In nucleotides, the CDR3 is TGTGCCACCAGCAGAGATCATCTCCTAGCGGATTCGAGAGGCCAGTACTTC. V and J are TRBV15 and TRBJ2-5; 7 bases match TRBD2. CDR1 is LNHNV, CDR2 YYDKDF, per germline (reference sequence). The V segment lost 0 bases and the J segment 10 bases; nucleotides outside the gene matches: 17. CDR3 size: 17 residues.